A selection of T cell receptor beta chains follows, all from one sample in a study of sequential checkpoint blockade in melanoma. TCRdb keeps only in-frame clones here, not all; method: immunoSEQ multiplex PCR. The repertoire holds 810 or so clones, with approximately 20% as singletons. The input for sequencing was tumor tissue (inferred from file names), taken from a patient given nivolumab and ipilimumab in sequence. The receptors derive from a human donor with melanoma. Both conserved end residues are part of each CDR3.

V: TRBV2
J: TRBJ2-3
length: 14
CDR3: CASSVGGSTDTQYF

V: TRBV9
J: TRBJ2-5
length: 15
CDR3: CASSGGQGAGETQYF

V: TRBV14
J: TRBJ1-4
length: 19
CDR3: CASSPYSGTALTTNEKLFF

V: TRBV6-8
J: TRBJ2-2
length: 16
CDR3: CASSYSAGGLGGELFF

V: TRBV9
J: TRBJ2-7
length: 16
CDR3: CASSPSRKSSPYEQYF

V: TRBV2
J: TRBJ2-2
length: 13
CDR3: CASGGTSTGELFF

V: TRBV11-3
J: TRBJ2-5
length: 16
CDR3: CASSLTPRGVQETQYF

V: TRBV5-1
J: TRBJ1-6
length: 16
CDR3: CASSLRQGSLDSPLHF

V: TRBV19
J: TRBJ2-7
length: 13
CDR3: CAAGPAGAYEQYF

V: TRBV12-5
J: TRBJ1-2
length: 16
CDR3: CASGKTPSAANYGYTF

V: TRBV6-7
J: TRBJ2-7
length: 11
CDR3: CASRYNYEQYF

V: TRBV6-8
J: TRBJ1-6
length: 14
CDR3: CASSYGGYNSPLHF

V: TRBV30
J: TRBJ2-3
length: 12
CDR3: CAWSVTADTQYF

V: TRBV9
J: TRBJ2-1
length: 14
CDR3: CASSEGMSTGVGVF

V: TRBV11-3
J: TRBJ1-4
length: 14
CDR3: CASSLLEGAAKLFF

V: TRBV29-1
J: TRBJ2-7
length: 12
CDR3: CSVGGGGYEQYF

V: TRBV6-8
J: TRBJ2-2
length: 15
CDR3: CASSYGGGNTGELFF

V: TRBV11-3
J: TRBJ1-5
length: 16
CDR3: CASSQTTGFSNQPQHF

V: TRBV25-1
J: TRBJ1-1
length: 13
CDR3: CASSTHLSTEAFF

V: TRBV15
J: TRBJ1-4
length: 16
CDR3: CATSRFETGTNEKLFF

V: TRBV29-1
J: TRBJ1-1
length: 12
CDR3: CSGGDRHTEAFF

V: TRBV6-8
J: TRBJ1-6
length: 15
CDR3: CASTDTLGPYSPLHF

V: TRBV23-1
J: TRBJ2-3
length: 13
CDR3: CASSPALDDTQYF

V: TRBV11-3
J: TRBJ2-1
length: 15
CDR3: CASSLNPSVNNEQFF

V: TRBV11-3
J: TRBJ1-3
length: 17
CDR3: CASSPEPGQGAGNTIYF

V: TRBV15
J: TRBJ1-2
length: 14
CDR3: CATSRDNTLYGYTF

V: TRBV11-3
J: TRBJ1-4
length: 16
CDR3: CASSRATGKGYEKLFF

V: TRBV5-1
J: TRBJ2-6
length: 16
CDR3: CASMEGSGPGANVLTF

V: TRBV11-3
J: TRBJ1-6
length: 14
CDR3: CASTEGGGRSPLHF

V: TRBV5-1
J: TRBJ1-6
length: 15
CDR3: CASSLDGREQSPLHF

V: TRBV9
J: TRBJ2-5
length: 16
CDR3: CASSDIAGAFQETQYF

V: TRBV15
J: TRBJ2-2
length: 21
CDR3: CATSRERSGGGLGSNTGELFF

V: TRBV11-3
J: TRBJ1-4
length: 15
CDR3: CASSSAGGANEKLFF

V: TRBV19
J: TRBJ1-5
length: 15
CDR3: CASNSMVTYNQPQHF

V: TRBV10-3
J: TRBJ1-4
length: 15
CDR3: CAISESGRQNEKLFF

V: TRBV19
J: TRBJ1-1
length: 13
CDR3: CASSIFGNPEAFF

V: TRBV9
J: TRBJ1-1
length: 13
CDR3: CASRFQGNTEAFF

V: TRBV12-2
J: TRBJ2-4
length: 18
CDR3: CASRLVATSIQTGRIQYF

V: TRBV5-1
J: TRBJ2-2
length: 15
CDR3: CASSLEALNTGELFF

V: TRBV6-8
J: TRBJ1-1
length: 15
CDR3: CASSNTGGANTEAFF

V: TRBV11-1
J: TRBJ2-5
length: 15
CDR3: CASSLGPVSIQTQYF

V: TRBV29-1
J: TRBJ2-1
length: 15
CDR3: CSVKPGQPSYNEQFF

V: TRBV19
J: TRBJ2-3
length: 17
CDR3: CASSMSVGVVVTDTQYF

V: TRBV5-1
J: TRBJ1-4
length: 14
CDR3: CASGQGSTNEKLFF

V: TRBV6-8
J: TRBJ2-7
length: 13
CDR3: CASNSRSAYEQYF

V: TRBV6-8
J: TRBJ2-7
length: 14
CDR3: CASKGTGGPYEQYF

V: TRBV11-3
J: TRBJ2-3
length: 14
CDR3: CASSLDVSTDTQYF

V: TRBV11-3
J: TRBJ1-1
length: 14
CDR3: CASSLTLGLGEAFF

V: TRBV6-8
J: TRBJ1-1
length: 15
CDR3: CASSTRTGLNTEAFF

V: TRBV15
J: TRBJ1-5
length: 17
CDR3: CATSRDLASNSNQPQHF

V: TRBV30
J: TRBJ2-7
length: 12
CDR3: CAWSTGIYEQYF

V: TRBV18
J: TRBJ1-5
length: 17
CDR3: CASSPPTTDNSNQPQHF

V: TRBV6-8
J: TRBJ1-1
length: 16
CDR3: CASSYKRGLLYTEAFF

V: TRBV11-3
J: TRBJ1-1
length: 15
CDR3: CASSSRQGPSTEAFF

V: TRBV5-1
J: TRBJ2-2
length: 15
CDR3: CASTQRQGGTGELFF